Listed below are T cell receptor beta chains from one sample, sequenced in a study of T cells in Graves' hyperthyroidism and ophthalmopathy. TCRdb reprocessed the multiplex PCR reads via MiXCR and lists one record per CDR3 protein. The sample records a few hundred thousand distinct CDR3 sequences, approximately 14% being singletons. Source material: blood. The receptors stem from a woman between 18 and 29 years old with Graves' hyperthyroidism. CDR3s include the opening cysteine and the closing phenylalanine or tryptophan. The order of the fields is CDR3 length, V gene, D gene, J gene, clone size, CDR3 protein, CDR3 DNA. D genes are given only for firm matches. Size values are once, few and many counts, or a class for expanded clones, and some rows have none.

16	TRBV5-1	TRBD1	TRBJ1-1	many	CASSLGRTGRDTEAFF	TGCGCCAGCAGCTTGGGCCGGACAGGGCGAGACACTGAAGCTTTCTTT
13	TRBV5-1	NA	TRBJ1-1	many	CASRTGWNTEAFF	TGCGCCAGCAGAACAGGTTGGAACACTGAAGCTTTCTTT
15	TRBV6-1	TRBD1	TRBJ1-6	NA	CASRMTGTDGSPLHF	TGTGCCAGCAGAATGACAGGGACCGATGGTTCACCCCTCCACTTT
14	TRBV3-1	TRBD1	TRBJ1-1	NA	CASSQTGRDTEAFF	TGTGCCAGCAGCCAGACAGGGAGGGACACTGAAGCTTTCTTT
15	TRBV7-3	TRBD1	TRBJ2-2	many	CASSSMTGGTGELFF	TGTGCCAGCAGCTCTATGACAGGGGGCACCGGGGAGCTGTTTTTT
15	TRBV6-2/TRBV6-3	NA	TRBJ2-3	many	CASSSSETPTDTQYF	TGTGCCAGCAGTTCGTCCGAGACTCCCACAGATACGCAGTATTTT
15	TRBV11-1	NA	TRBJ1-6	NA	CASSLTGIDNSPLHF	TGTGCCAGCAGCTTAACAGGGATCGATAATTCACCCCTCCACTTT
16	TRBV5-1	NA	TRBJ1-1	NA	CASSLVVRGLNTEAFF	TGCGCCAGCAGCTTGGTTGTCCGGGGGTTGAACACTGAAGCTTTCTTT
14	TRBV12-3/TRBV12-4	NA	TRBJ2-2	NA	CASTGDRNTGELFF	TGTGCCAGCACCGGAGACAGAAACACCGGGGAGCTGTTTTTT
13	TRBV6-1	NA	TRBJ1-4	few	CASTRGRNEKLFF	TGTGCCAGCACCAGAGGCCGTAATGAAAAACTGTTTTTT
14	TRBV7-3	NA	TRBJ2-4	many	CASKSAKGGNIQYF	TGTGCCAGCAAATCGGCTAAGGGGGGAAACATTCAGTACTTC
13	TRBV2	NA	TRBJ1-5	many	CASREDLNQPQHF	TGTGCCAGCAGGGAGGATCTCAATCAGCCCCAGCATTTT
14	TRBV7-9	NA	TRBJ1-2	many	CASSPRPETYGYTF	TGTGCCAGCAGCCCACGGCCCGAAACGTATGGCTACACCTTC
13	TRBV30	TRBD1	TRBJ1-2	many	CAWSRTGSGGYTF	TGTGCCTGGAGTCGGACAGGGAGTGGGGGCTACACCTTC
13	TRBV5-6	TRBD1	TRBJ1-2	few	CASSFLQGAGYTF	TGTGCCAGCAGCTTTTTACAGGGGGCTGGCTACACCTTC
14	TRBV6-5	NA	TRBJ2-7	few	CASSSRETTYEQYF	TGTGCCAGCAGCTCCCGGGAGACCACCTACGAGCAGTACTTC
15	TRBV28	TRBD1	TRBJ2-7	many	CASRGAGTGRYEQYF	TGTGCCAGCAGGGGTGCCGGGACAGGGCGATACGAGCAGTACTTC
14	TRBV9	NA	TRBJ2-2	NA	CASSARGNTGELFF	TGTGCCAGCAGCGCCAGGGGGAACACCGGGGAGCTGTTTTTT
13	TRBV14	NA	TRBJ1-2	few	CASSQFSNYGYTF	TGTGCCAGCAGCCAATTCTCAAACTATGGCTACACCTTC
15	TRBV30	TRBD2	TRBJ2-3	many	CAWSPGGGSTDTQYF	TGTGCCTGGAGTCCGGGAGGGGGGAGCACAGATACGCAGTATTTT
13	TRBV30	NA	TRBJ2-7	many	CAWRGTLTDEQYF	TGTGCCTGGAGGGGGACTCTAACGGACGAGCAGTACTTC
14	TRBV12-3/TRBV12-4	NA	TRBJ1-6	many	CASKTGTDNSPLHF	TGTGCCAGCAAAACCGGGACTGATAATTCACCCCTCCACTTT
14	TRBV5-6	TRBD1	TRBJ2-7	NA	CASSPGTGGAEQYF	TGTGCCAGCAGCCCCGGGACAGGGGGCGCCGAGCAGTACTTC